The entry that follows covers one T cell receptor (beta chain) sequence. At one boundary the junction diverges from the germline segment, which might be a read error. This entry is derived from a study of T cells in Graves' hyperthyroidism and ophthalmopathy. TCR beta CDR3 sequences were amplified from RNA transcripts. A first-round RT-PCR of the TCR CDR3 used the HTBI primer set. From the multiplex PCR reads, TCRdb called clonotypes with MiXCR, one entry per CDR3 protein. The table includes almost 600,000 distinct CDR3 sequences, around 45% detected once. Germline V gene sequence: CDR1 DFQATT, CDR2 SNEGSKA (reference sequence). This CDR3 comprises 18 residues. A lack of ophthalmopathy progression within 18 months defined stable Graves' hyperthyroidism. Each patient was aged 18 to 65 and had newly diagnosed hyperthyroidism of under 2 months' duration. Based on clinical symptoms, serum thyroxine and TRAb, thyroid ultrasound and orbital computed tomography, diagnoses were reached.

The rearrangement uses TRBV20-1 and TRBJ2-5, with 13 bases matching TRBD2. This TCR was sampled from a woman aged 18-35 years with Graves' hyperthyroidism. Input material: peripheral blood or thyroid tissue (not recorded which). CDR3 amino acids: CSARDRGLAGNTGETQNF. The CDR3 DNA sequence: TGCAGTGCTAGAGATCGGGGACTAGCGGGAAACACCGGGGAGACCCAGAACTTC.